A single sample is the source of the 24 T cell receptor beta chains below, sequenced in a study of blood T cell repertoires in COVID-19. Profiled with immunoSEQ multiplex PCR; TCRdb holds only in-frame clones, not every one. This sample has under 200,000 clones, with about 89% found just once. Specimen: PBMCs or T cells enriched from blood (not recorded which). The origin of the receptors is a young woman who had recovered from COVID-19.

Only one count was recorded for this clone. CDR3 residues: CASRGPAVSTDTQYF. CDR3 nucleotides: TGCGCCAGCAGAGGTCCAGCGGTTAGCACAGATACGCAGTATTTT. This chain links TRBV5-1 with TRBJ2-3, with TRBD2 as a possible D gene (5 bases). Germline V gene sequence: CDR1 SGHRS, CDR2 YFSETQ. The V and J ends lost 5 bases and 0 bases respectively, with 13 bases between them. The CDR3 runs to 15 residues.

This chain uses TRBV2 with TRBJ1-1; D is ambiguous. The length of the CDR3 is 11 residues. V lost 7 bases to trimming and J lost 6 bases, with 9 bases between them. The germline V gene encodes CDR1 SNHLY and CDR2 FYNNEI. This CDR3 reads CASNSGPEAFF. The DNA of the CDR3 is TGTGCCAGCAATTCAGGCCCTGAAGCTTTCTTT.

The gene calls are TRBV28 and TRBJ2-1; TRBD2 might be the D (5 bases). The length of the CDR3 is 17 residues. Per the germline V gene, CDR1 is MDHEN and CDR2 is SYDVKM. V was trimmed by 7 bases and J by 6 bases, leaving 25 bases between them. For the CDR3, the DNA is TGTGCCAGCATGATATGGGATACTAGTGGTCCCGGCAATGAGCAGTTCTTC. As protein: CASMIWDTSGPGNEQFF. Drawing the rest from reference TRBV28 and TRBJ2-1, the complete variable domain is DVKVTQSSRYLVKRTGEKVFLECVQDMDHENMFWYRQDPGLGLRLIYFSYDVKMKEKGDIPEGYSVSREKKERFSLILESASTNQTSMYLCASMIWDTSGPGNEQFFGPGTRLTVL.

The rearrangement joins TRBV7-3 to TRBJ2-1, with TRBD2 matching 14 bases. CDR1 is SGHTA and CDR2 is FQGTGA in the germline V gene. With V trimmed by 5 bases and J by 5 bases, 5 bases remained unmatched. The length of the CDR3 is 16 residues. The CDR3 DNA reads TGTGCCAGCAGCCTCCAGGGACTAGCGGGGGACAATGAGCAGTTCTTC. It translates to CASSLQGLAGDNEQFF.

The DNA of the CDR3 is TGTGCCAGCAAGATGACGGGAGGAGAGACCCAGTACTTC. It is translated as CASKMTGGETQYF. This sequence joins TRBV2 and TRBJ2-5; TRBD2 aligns across 7 bases. This CDR3 comprises 13 residues. V dropped 7 bases and J dropped 4; count of bases not matched to a gene: 6. Germline values: CDR1 SNHLY, CDR2 FYNNEI.

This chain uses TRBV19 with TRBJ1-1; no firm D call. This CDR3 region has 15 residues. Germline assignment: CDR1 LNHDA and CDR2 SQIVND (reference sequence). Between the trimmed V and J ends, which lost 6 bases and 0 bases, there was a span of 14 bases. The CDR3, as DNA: TGTGCCAGTAGGAGGCCGGGAGAGATGAACACTGAAGCTTTCTTT. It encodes CASRRPGEMNTEAFF.

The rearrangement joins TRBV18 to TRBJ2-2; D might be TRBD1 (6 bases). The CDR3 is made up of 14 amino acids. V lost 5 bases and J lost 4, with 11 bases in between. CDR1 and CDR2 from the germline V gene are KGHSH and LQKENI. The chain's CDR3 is CASSSGTLTGELFF. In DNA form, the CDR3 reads TGTGCCAGCTCATCCGGGACACTCACCGGGGAGCTGTTTTTT.

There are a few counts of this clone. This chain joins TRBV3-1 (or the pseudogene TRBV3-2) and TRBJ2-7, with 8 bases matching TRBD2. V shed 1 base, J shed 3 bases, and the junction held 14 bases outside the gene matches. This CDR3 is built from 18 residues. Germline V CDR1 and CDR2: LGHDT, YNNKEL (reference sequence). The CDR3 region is CASSQGTKVGGRIYEQYF. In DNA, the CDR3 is TGTGCCAGCAGCCAAGGGACAAAAGTTGGCGGGAGGATCTACGAGCAGTACTTC.

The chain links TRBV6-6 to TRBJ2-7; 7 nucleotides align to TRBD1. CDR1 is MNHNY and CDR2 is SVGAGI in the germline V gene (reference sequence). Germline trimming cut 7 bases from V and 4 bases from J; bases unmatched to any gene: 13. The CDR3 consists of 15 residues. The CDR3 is CASMPVRDSRYEQYF. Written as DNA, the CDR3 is TGTGCCAGCATGCCCGTACGGGACAGTAGGTACGAGCAGTACTTC.

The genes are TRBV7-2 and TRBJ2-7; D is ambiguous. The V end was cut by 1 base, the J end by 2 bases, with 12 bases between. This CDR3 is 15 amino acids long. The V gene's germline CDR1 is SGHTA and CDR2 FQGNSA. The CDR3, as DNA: TGTGCCAGCAGCTTAGAAGGTAGCCCTACCTACGAGCAGTACTTC. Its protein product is CASSLEGSPTYEQYF.

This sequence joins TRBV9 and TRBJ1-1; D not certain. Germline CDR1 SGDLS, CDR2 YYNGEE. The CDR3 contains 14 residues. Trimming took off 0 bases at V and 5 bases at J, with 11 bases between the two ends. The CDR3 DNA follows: TGTGCCAGCAGCGTAGGGTCGGGGAAGACTGAAGCTTTCTTT. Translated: CASSVGSGKTEAFF.

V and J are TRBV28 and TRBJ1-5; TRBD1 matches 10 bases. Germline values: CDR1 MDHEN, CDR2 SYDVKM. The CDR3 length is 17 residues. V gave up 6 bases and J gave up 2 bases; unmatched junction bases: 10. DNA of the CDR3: TGTGCCAGCAGGGGGACCGGACAGGGGGTGGGCAATCAGCCCCAGCATTTT. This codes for CASRGTGQGVGNQPQHF.

This CDR3 is CASTKGLLYDGELFF. The CDR3 region has the DNA TGTGCCAGCACTAAGGGGTTATTATATGACGGGGAGCTGTTTTTT. This chain joins TRBV27 and TRBJ2-2; D is possibly TRBD1 (5 bases). Trimming removed 7 bases from V and 7 bases from J, with 19 bases in between. CDR1 and CDR2 (germline): MNHEY, SMNVEV (reference sequence). This CDR3 contains 15 residues.

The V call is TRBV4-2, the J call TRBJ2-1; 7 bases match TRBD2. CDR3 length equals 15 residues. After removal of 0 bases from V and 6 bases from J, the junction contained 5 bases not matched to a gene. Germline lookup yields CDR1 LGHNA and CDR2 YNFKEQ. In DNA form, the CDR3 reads TGTGCCAGCAGCCAAGATTCCAGCGGGGCCAATGAGCAGTTCTTC. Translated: CASSQDSSGANEQFF.

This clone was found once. The CDR3 sequence is CAICGAGEGWANVLTF. The DNA of the CDR3 is TGTGCCATCTGTGGGGCGGGGGAAGGGTGGGCCAACGTCCTGACTTTC. The chain links TRBV10-3 to TRBJ2-6; 7 positions agree with TRBD2. V was pared by 8 bases and J by 5 bases, with 12 bases of the junction left unmatched. CDR1 and CDR2 from the germline V gene are ENHRY and SYGVKD. The CDR3 is 16 residues long.

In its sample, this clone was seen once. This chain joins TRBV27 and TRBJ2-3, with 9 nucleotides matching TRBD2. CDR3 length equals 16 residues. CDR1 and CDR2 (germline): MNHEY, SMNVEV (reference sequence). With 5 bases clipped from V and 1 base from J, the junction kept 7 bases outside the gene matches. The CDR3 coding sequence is TGTGCCAGCAGTCCTATAGCGGGAGAGGGCACAGATACGCAGTATTTT. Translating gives CASSPIAGEGTDTQYF.

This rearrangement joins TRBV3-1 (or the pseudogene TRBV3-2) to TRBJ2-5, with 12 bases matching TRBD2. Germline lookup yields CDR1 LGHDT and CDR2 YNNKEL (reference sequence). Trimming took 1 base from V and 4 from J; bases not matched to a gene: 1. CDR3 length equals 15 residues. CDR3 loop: CASSQGTSGIETQYF. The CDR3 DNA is TGTGCCAGCAGCCAAGGGACTAGCGGGATAGAGACCCAGTACTTC.

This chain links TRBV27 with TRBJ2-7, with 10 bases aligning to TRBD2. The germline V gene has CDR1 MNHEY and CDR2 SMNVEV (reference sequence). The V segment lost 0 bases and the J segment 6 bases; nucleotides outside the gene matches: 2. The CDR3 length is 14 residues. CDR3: CASSLSGLASEQYF. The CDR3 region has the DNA TGTGCCAGCAGTTTATCGGGACTAGCGAGCGAGCAGTACTTC.

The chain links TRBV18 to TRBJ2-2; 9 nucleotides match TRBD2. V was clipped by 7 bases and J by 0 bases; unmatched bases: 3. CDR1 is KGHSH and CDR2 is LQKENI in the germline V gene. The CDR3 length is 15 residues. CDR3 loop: CASLGLAPNTGELFF. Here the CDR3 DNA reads TGTGCCAGCTTAGGACTAGCGCCGAACACCGGGGAGCTGTTTTTT. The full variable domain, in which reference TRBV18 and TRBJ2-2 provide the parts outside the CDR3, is NAGVMQNPRHLVRRRGQEARLRCSPMKGHSHVYWYRQLPEEGLKFMVYLQKENIIDESGMPKERFSAEFPKEGPSILRIQQVVRGDSAAYFCASLGLAPNTGELFFGEGSRLTVL.

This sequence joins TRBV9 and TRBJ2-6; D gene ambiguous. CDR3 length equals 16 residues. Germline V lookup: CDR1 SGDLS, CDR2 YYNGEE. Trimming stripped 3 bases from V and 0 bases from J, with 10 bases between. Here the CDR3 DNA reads TGTGCCAGCAGCGCCCGAGAGAACTCTGGGGCCAACGTCCTGACTTTC. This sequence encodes CASSARENSGANVLTF.

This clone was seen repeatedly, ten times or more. The DNA for the CDR3 is TGTGCCAGCAGCGCACAGGGGGCGGGAGGAAACACCATATATTTT. This sequence encodes CASSAQGAGGNTIYF. The chain combines TRBV7-9 with TRBJ1-3; 9 bases match TRBD1. Looked up from germline, CDR1 is SEHNR and CDR2 is FQNEAQ (reference sequence). V lost 5 bases to trimming and J lost 4 bases; unmatched junction nucleotides: 6. The CDR3 contains 15 residues.

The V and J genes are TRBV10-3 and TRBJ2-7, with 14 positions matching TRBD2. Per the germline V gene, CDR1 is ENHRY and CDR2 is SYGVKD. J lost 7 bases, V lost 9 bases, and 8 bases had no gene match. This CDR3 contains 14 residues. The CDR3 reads CAIGLAGGSREQYF. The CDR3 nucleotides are TGTGCCATAGGACTAGCGGGGGGCTCCCGGGAGCAGTACTTC.

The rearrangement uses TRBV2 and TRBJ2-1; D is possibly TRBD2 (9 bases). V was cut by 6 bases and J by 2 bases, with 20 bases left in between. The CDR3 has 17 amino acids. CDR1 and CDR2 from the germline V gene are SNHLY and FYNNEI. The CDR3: CASSSAGGGRAYNEQFF. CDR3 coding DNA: TGTGCCAGCAGCAGCGCAGGGGGCGGGAGGGCCTACAATGAGCAGTTCTTC.

CDR3 protein: CASSRGTGDSYEQYF. CDR3 in DNA: TGTGCCAGCAGTCGAGGGACAGGGGACTCCTACGAGCAGTACTTC. V is TRBV2 and J is TRBJ2-7; 10 positions agree with TRBD1. The ends lost 5 bases at V and 0 bases at J; junction bases unmatched: 4. Germline V gene lookup returns CDR1 SNHLY and CDR2 FYNNEI. This CDR3 is 15 amino acids long.